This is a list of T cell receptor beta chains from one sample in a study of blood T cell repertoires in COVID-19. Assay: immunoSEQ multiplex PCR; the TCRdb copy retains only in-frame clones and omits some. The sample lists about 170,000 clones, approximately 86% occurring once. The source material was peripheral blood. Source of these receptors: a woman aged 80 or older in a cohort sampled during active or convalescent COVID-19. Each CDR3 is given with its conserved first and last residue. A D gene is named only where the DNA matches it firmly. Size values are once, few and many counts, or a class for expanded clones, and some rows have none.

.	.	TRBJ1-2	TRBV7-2	CASSLADSNYGYTF	TGTGCCAGCAGCTTAGCAGACAGCAACTATGGCTACACCTTC
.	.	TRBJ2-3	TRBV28	CASSFSQGLSRADTQYF	TGTGCCAGCAGTTTCTCTCAGGGACTTTCCCGGGCAGATACGCAGTATTTT
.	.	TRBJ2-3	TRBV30	CAEKGSVADTQYF	TGTGCCGAGAAGGGGTCAGTGGCAGATACGCAGTATTTT
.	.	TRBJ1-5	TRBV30	CAWSEGENQPQHF	TGTGCCTGGAGCGAAGGAGAAAATCAGCCCCAGCATTTT
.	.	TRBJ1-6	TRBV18	CASSPVSSYNSPLHF	TGTGCCAGCTCACCCGTGAGCTCCTATAATTCACCCCTCCACTTT
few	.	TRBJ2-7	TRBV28	CASTSLSSYEQYF	TGTGCCAGCACTTCCCTCAGCTCCTACGAGCAGTACTTC
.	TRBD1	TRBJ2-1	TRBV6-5	CASSRQGAPYNEQFF	TGTGCCAGCAGTCGTCAGGGGGCCCCCTACAATGAGCAGTTCTTC
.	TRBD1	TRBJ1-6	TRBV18	CASSPSGTGASPLHF	TGTGCCAGCTCACCGTCAGGGACAGGGGCTTCACCCCTCCACTTT
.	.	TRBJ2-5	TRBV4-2	CASSQEGAQETQYF	TGTGCCAGCAGCCAAGAGGGGGCACAAGAGACCCAGTACTTC
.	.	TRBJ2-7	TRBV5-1	CASSFFSFGTYEQYF	TGCGCCAGCAGCTTTTTTTCATTCGGGACCTACGAGCAGTACTTC
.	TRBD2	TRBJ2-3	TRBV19	CASSISGLAKSTDTQYF	TGTGCCAGTAGTATATCGGGACTAGCGAAATCCACAGATACGCAGTATTTT
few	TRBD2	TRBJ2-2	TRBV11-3	CASSLPSPGLEYYTGELFF	TGTGCCAGCAGCTTACCAAGTCCGGGACTAGAATATTACACCGGGGAGCTGTTTTTT
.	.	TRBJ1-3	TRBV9	CASSNEPSSGNTIYF	TGTGCCAGCAGCAACGAGCCGAGCTCTGGAAACACCATATATTTT
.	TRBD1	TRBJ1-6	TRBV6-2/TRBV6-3	CASSYSDRVGSPLHF	TGTGCCAGCAGTTACTCAGACAGGGTCGGATCACCCCTCCACTTT
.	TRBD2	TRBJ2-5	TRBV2	CASSRTSGALWETQYF	TGTGCCAGCAGCAGGACTAGCGGGGCCCTTTGGGAGACCCAGTACTTC
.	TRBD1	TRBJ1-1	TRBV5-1	CASSGLGTGDYTEAFF	TGCGCCAGCAGTGGACTAGGGACAGGGGACTACACTGAAGCTTTCTTT